The 32 T cell receptor beta chains presented below share a single source sample, sequenced in a study of T-cell reconstitution after alpha-beta-depleted transplantation in children. Unique molecular identifiers were incorporated into the prepared TCRbeta library. TCRdb re-analysed the PCR reads in MiXCR, keeping a single row per CDR3 protein. The sample includes 440,000 or so distinct CDR3 sequences, roughly 11% of them seen just once. The source material was PBMCs from the stem cell graft donor, sampled from the stem cell graft. The receptors derive from a human donor who donated a stem cell graft to a child with acute myeloid leukemia.

V is TRBV30 and J is TRBJ1-5, with 7 bases that match TRBD1. Germline V lookup: CDR1 GTSNPN, CDR2 SVGIG (reference sequence). The CDR3 spans 13 residues. J lost 3 bases, V lost 5 bases, and 4 bases had no gene match. The CDR3 bases are TGTGCCTGGGGAACAGGGGACAATCAGCCCCAGCATTTT. Amino acids: CAWGTGDNQPQHF.

This clonotype has at least ten counts. The chain has TRBV5-1 and TRBJ1-5; D call uncertain. The germline V gene encodes CDR1 SGHRS and CDR2 YFSETQ. Trimming removed 4 bases from V and 1 base from J, with 6 bases in between. The CDR3 sequence is 13 residues long. The CDR3 reads CASSEGSNQPQHF. The CDR3 bases are TGCGCCAGCAGCGAGGGAAGCAATCAGCCCCAGCATTTT.

CDR3 residues: CASSRSGEETQYF. The CDR3 nucleotides are TGTGCCAGCTCAAGATCCGGGGAGGAGACCCAGTACTTC. The chain uses TRBV18 and TRBJ2-5; maybe TRBD2 (5 bases). The CDR3 spans 13 residues. V lost 5 bases to trimming and J lost 5 bases, with 12 bases between them. CDR1 is KGHSH, CDR2 LQKENI, per germline.

This clonotype has ten or more counts. V is TRBV7-9 and J is TRBJ1-4, with D unclear. Germline loops: CDR1 SEHNR, CDR2 FQNEAQ (reference sequence). V dropped 1 base and J dropped 8 bases, with 11 bases sitting between them. The CDR3 extends over 14 amino acids. The CDR3 DNA is TGTGCCAGCAGCTTAGTGGGCAAGCAGGAAAAACTGTTTTTT. This codes for CASSLVGKQEKLFF.

This clonotype was counted between two and nine times. The rearrangement uses TRBV2 and TRBJ2-7; 7 nucleotides match TRBD2. The V gene's germline CDR1 is SNHLY and CDR2 FYNNEI. The trim removed 2 bases at V and 5 bases at J, leaving 12 bases unmatched. CDR3 length: 16 residues. CDR3 residues: CASSERVGGVRNEQYF. CDR3 bases: TGTGCCAGCAGTGAAAGAGTGGGAGGGGTTCGTAACGAGCAGTACTTC.

V and J are TRBV20-1 and TRBJ2-7, with D tentatively TRBD1 or TRBD2 (5 bases each). The germline V and J ends were trimmed by 6 bases and 3 bases, with 18 bases remaining between them. Germline loops: CDR1 DFQATT, CDR2 SNEGSKA (reference sequence). This CDR3 is 14 amino acids long. The DNA of the CDR3 is TGCAGTGCCCACGGGGTGACTCAGGGCTACGAGCAGTACTTC. This codes for CSAHGVTQGYEQYF.

The chain employs TRBV10-3 and TRBJ2-7, with D unclear. Looked up from germline, CDR1 is ENHRY and CDR2 is SYGVKD. V lost 0 bases to trimming and J lost 0 bases, with 12 bases between them. This CDR3 region has 16 residues. The CDR3 reads CAISESGLTSSYEQYV. CDR3 nucleotides: TGTGCCATCAGTGAGTCCGGTCTGACGAGCTCCTACGAGCAGTACGTC.

This clonotype was detected ten times or more. The rearrangement joins TRBV20-1 to TRBJ2-1; D is undetermined. CDR1 is DFQATT, CDR2 SNEGSKA, per germline (reference sequence). The CDR3 consists of 12 residues. V shed 6 bases and J shed 6 bases, with 12 bases lying between them. This CDR3 is CSAYQGFNEQFF. The CDR3 DNA follows: TGCAGTGCGTATCAAGGATTCAATGAGCAGTTCTTC.

The sample holds many counts of this clonotype. The chain joins TRBV12-3 or TRBV12-4 to TRBJ2-3; 7 bases are a match to TRBD2. The CDR3 totals 16 residues. Trimming cost V 5 bases and J 0 bases; bases outside gene matches: 8. Here the CDR3 reads CASSPPSGGSTDTQYF. The CDR3 nucleotides are TGTGCCAGCAGTCCACCATCGGGGGGTAGCACAGATACGCAGTATTTT.

The gene calls are TRBV9 and TRBJ2-7; possibly TRBD1 or TRBD2 for D (5 bases each). V dropped 2 bases and J dropped 2 bases, with 14 bases sitting between them. This CDR3 spans 15 amino acids. The germline V gene encodes CDR1 SGDLS and CDR2 YYNGEE. The CDR3 nucleotides read TGTGCCAGCAGCGTCTGGGACGGACCCACCTACGAGCAGTACTTC. Its protein is CASSVWDGPTYEQYF.

This clonotype was seen more than once but under ten times. This chain joins TRBV18 and TRBJ2-1; D gene unclear. The germline CDR1 and CDR2 sequences are KGHSH and LQKENI. The CDR3 totals 12 residues. The germline V and J ends were trimmed by 2 bases and 6 bases, with 5 bases remaining between them. The CDR3 DNA follows: TGTGCCAGCTCACCAGATGCCAATGAGCAGTTCTTC. This codes for CASSPDANEQFF.

This clonotype was observed a handful of times. This chain joins TRBV7-9 and TRBJ2-5; the match to TRBD2 covers 10 bases. This CDR3 is built from 15 residues. V trimming: 5 bases; J trimming: 3 bases; junction bases outside the gene matches: 6. Germline-derived CDR1 and CDR2 are SEHNR and FQNEAQ (reference sequence). In nucleotides, the CDR3 is TGTGCCAGCAGCGCCCTAGCGGGGGCTAAAGAGACCCAGTACTTC. It translates to CASSALAGAKETQYF.

This rearrangement joins TRBV7-9 to TRBJ2-7; 12 positions agree with TRBD2. The germline gives CDR1 SEHNR, CDR2 FQNEAQ (reference sequence). This CDR3 spans 17 amino acids. Trimming took 3 bases from V and 6 from J; bases not matched to a gene: 12. The CDR3 bases are TGTGCCAGCAGCTTGAAGTCCGGGCTAGCGGGAGGGACCGAGCAGTACTTC. This gives the protein CASSLKSGLAGGTEQYF.

Only a few counts were recorded for this clonotype. J is TRBJ2-6 and V is TRBV20-1, with 10 bases that match TRBD2. Looked up from germline, CDR1 is DFQATT and CDR2 is SNEGSKA (reference sequence). CDR3 length: 16 residues. The J segment lost 2 bases and the V segment lost 0 bases, leaving 1 base of the junction unmatched. CDR3 region: CSAREAGGPGANVLTF. The DNA for the CDR3 is TGCAGTGCTAGAGAAGCGGGAGGGCCTGGGGCCAACGTCCTGACTTTC.

This clonotype showed up just a few times. V and J are TRBV5-1 and TRBJ2-5; 11 positions agree with TRBD1. V was clipped by 4 bases and J by 1 base; unmatched bases: 6. The CDR3 spans 16 residues. Germline CDR1 reads SGHRS; CDR2 reads YFSETQ. The CDR3 sequence: CASSSTGTGGQETQYF. The CDR3, as DNA: TGCGCCAGCAGCAGCACCGGGACAGGGGGCCAAGAGACCCAGTACTTC. Complete variable domain (other parts from reference TRBV5-1 and TRBJ2-5): KAGVTQTPRYLIKTRGQQVTLSCSPISGHRSVSWYQQTPGQGLQFLFEYFSETQRNKGNFPGRFSGRQFSNSRSEMNVSTLELGDSALYLCASSSTGTGGQETQYFGPGTRLLVL.

Ten or more counts support this clonotype. This chain uses TRBV14 with TRBJ2-2, with D possibly being TRBD2 (7 bases). The germline V and J ends were trimmed by 4 bases and 2 bases, with 11 bases remaining between them. CDR1 and CDR2 from the germline V gene are SGHDN and FVKESK. The CDR3 has 15 residues. The CDR3 DNA sequence: TGTGCCAGCAGCCCCCGGGGGGCCAACACCGGGGAGCTGTTTTTT. Translation: CASSPRGANTGELFF.

This clonotype was seen more than once but under ten times. J is TRBJ2-3 and V is TRBV7-8, with D unresolved. This CDR3 contains 14 residues. CDR1 is SGHVS, CDR2 FQNEAQ, per germline. V lost 3 bases to trimming and J lost 6 bases, with 13 bases between them. CDR3 loop: CASSFGSTMDTQYF. The CDR3 nucleotides read TGTGCCAGCAGCTTTGGCTCCACGATGGATACGCAGTATTTT.

This clonotype occurred many times. This chain joins TRBV7-8 and TRBJ1-4, with a possible D match to TRBD1 (6 bases). The germline V gene has CDR1 SGHVS and CDR2 FQNEAQ. This CDR3 has 17 residues. Trimming stripped 2 bases from V and 7 bases from J, with 20 bases between. The CDR3 here is CASSLRTGRGRGEKLFF. The DNA of the CDR3 is TGTGCCAGCAGCTTACGCACAGGCAGGGGACGAGGTGAAAAACTGTTTTTT.

This rearrangement joins TRBV5-5 to TRBJ1-5; D possibly corresponds to TRBD1 (5 bases). CDR3 length equals 14 residues. With 2 bases removed from V and 3 bases from J, the gap between germline ends came to 9 bases. CDR1 and CDR2 (germline): SGHKS, YYEKEE (reference sequence). CDR3 sequence: CASSLQQDNQPQHF. CDR3 nucleotide sequence: TGTGCCAGCAGCTTACAACAGGACAATCAGCCCCAGCATTTT.

This clonotype was counted only a few times. The chain couples TRBV7-3 to TRBJ2-1; 11 positions agree with TRBD2. This CDR3 contains 15 residues. V shed 3 bases, J shed 8 bases, and the junction held 6 bases outside the gene matches. Germline-derived CDR1 and CDR2 are SGHTA and FQGTGA. In DNA, the CDR3 is TGTGCCAGCAGCTTTAGCGGGGGGGGGAGGGATGAGCAGTTCTTC. Translation: CASSFSGGGRDEQFF.

This clonotype has only a few counts. The genes are TRBV11-2 and TRBJ2-1; 7 positions agree with TRBD2. The length of the CDR3 is 13 residues. V lost 8 bases, J lost 5 bases, and 6 bases stayed unmatched. Germline loops: CDR1 SGHAT, CDR2 FQNNGV. The CDR3 reads CASRVGGNNEQFF. CDR3 in DNA: TGTGCCAGCCGAGTGGGGGGGAACAATGAGCAGTTCTTC.

Worth noting for this clonotype: An end of the junction differs from the germline gene, which may be a read error. The rearrangement uses TRBV20-1 and TRBJ2-4, with TRBD1 matching over 7 bases. Germline V lookup: CDR1 DFQATT, CDR2 SNEGSKA (reference sequence). The CDR3 loop spans 15 amino acids. CDR3 protein: CSARDSKGAPNSQYF. In DNA, the CDR3 is TGCAGTGCTAGAGATTCCAAGGGGGCTCCAAACAGTCAGTACTTC.

This clonotype has just a few counts. CDR3 nucleotide sequence: TGCGCCAGCAGCTTGGCCCCCTTTACAGGGGTGACAGAAAAACTGTTTTTT. This codes for CASSLAPFTGVTEKLFF. The rearrangement joins TRBV5-1 to TRBJ1-4; TRBD1 matches at 7 bases. Per germline, CDR1 SGHRS and CDR2 YFSETQ. Trimming cost V 0 bases and J 8 bases; bases outside gene matches: 13. CDR3 size: 17 residues.

This clonotype was counted between two and nine times. V gene TRBV12-3 or TRBV12-4 combines with J gene TRBJ2-1; TRBD2 matches at 9 bases. There are 15 residues in the CDR3. V lost 2 bases to trimming and J lost 7 bases; unmatched junction nucleotides: 6. The CDR3 bases are TGTGCCAGCAGTTTATTAGCGGGAGTCCTAAATGAGCAGTTCTTC. It encodes CASSLLAGVLNEQFF.

This clonotype was detected only a few times. This sequence joins TRBV12-3 or TRBV12-4 and TRBJ2-7, with 7 bases lining up with TRBD2. The V and J ends lost 3 bases and 4 bases, in that order; junction bases with no gene match: 3. CDR3 length: 13 amino acids. CDR3 bases: TGTGCCAGCAGTTTCCGTAGCGGGTACGAGCAGTACGTC. As protein: CASSFRSGYEQYV.

The chain has TRBV9 and TRBJ2-7; 9 bases fit TRBD2. Germline V CDR1 and CDR2: SGDLS, YYNGEE. The CDR3 extends over 15 amino acids. The trim removed 4 bases at V and 3 bases at J, leaving 8 bases unmatched. The CDR3 sequence is CASSTGLALGYEQYF. CDR3 in DNA: TGTGCCAGCAGCACGGGACTAGCCCTGGGCTACGAGCAGTACTTC.

This clonotype came up a few times. V and J are TRBV11-2 and TRBJ2-2, with D perhaps matching TRBD2 (5 bases). The germline V gene encodes CDR1 SGHAT and CDR2 FQNNGV. V was pared by 1 base and J by 3 bases, with 12 bases between. This CDR3 region has 16 residues. The DNA for the CDR3 is TGTGCCAGCAGCTTAGCTGGCGGGTCCCACACCGGGGAGCTGTTTTTT. Translating gives CASSLAGGSHTGELFF.

This clonotype came up a few times. This sequence joins TRBV5-1 and TRBJ2-1, with D possibly called TRBD1 or TRBD2 (5 bases each). CDR3 length: 16 amino acids. Germline values: CDR1 SGHRS, CDR2 YFSETQ. The V gene lost 2 bases and the J gene lost 6 bases, with 18 bases spanning the gap. The CDR3: CASSFRLPGGINEQFF. Written as DNA, the CDR3 is TGCGCCAGCAGCTTCCGACTCCCTGGGGGAATCAATGAGCAGTTCTTC.

This chain connects TRBV5-4 to TRBJ2-2; D may be TRBD2 (6 bases). The germline gives CDR1 SGHNT, CDR2 YYREEE (reference sequence). Trimming stripped 2 bases from V and 4 bases from J, with 12 bases between. The CDR3 is 15 amino acids. CDR3 sequence: CASSFPGVTTGELFF. CDR3 nucleotide sequence: TGTGCCAGCAGCTTCCCGGGAGTCACCACCGGGGAGCTGTTTTTT.

The V call is TRBV20-1, the J call TRBJ1-4, with D tentatively TRBD1 (6 bases). Germline CDR1 DFQATT, CDR2 SNEGSKA (reference sequence). This CDR3 is built from 15 residues. V was trimmed by 2 bases and J by 5 bases, leaving 15 bases between them. The CDR3: CSARRPGQPNEKLFF. CDR3 bases: TGCAGTGCTAGAAGACCGGGACAACCAAATGAAAAACTGTTTTTT.

The J gene is TRBJ2-7, the V gene TRBV29-1; 8 bases are a match to TRBD1. V shed 4 bases and J 5 bases; nucleotides not matched to a gene: 4. This CDR3 comprises 12 residues. Looked up from germline, CDR1 is SQVTM and CDR2 is ANQGSEA. In DNA, the CDR3 is TGCAGCGTTGGACAGGGGATTAACGAGCAGTACTTC. Translated, it gives CSVGQGINEQYF.

The chain joins TRBV18 to TRBJ1-6; no definite D call. Per germline, CDR1 KGHSH and CDR2 LQKENI. V gave up 4 bases and J gave up 3 bases, with 10 bases separating them. The CDR3 runs to 15 residues. CDR3 nucleotide sequence: TGTGCCAGCTCACAGGACCACGACTATAATTCACCCCTCCACTTT. Its protein product is CASSQDHDYNSPLHF. Full variable domain (rest looked up from reference TRBV18 and TRBJ1-6): NAGVMQNPRHLVRRRGQEARLRCSPMKGHSHVYWYRQLPEEGLKFMVYLQKENIIDESGMPKERFSAEFPKEGPSILRIQQVVRGDSAAYFCASSQDHDYNSPLHFGNGTRLTVT.